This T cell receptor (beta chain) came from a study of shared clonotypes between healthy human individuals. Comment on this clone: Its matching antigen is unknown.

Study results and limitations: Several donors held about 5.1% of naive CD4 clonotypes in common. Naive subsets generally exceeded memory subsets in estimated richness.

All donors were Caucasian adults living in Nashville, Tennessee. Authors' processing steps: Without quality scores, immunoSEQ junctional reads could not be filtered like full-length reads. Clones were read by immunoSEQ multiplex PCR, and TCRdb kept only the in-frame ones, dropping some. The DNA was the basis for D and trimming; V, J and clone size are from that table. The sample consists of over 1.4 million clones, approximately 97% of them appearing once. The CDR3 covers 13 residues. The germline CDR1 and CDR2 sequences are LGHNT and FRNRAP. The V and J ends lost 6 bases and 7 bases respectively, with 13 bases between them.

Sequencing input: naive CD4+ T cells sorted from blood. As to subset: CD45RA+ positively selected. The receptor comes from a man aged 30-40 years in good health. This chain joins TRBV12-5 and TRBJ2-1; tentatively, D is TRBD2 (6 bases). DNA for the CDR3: TGTGCTAGTGGGCGGGGAGCGATTAATGAGCAGTTCTTC. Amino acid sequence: CASGRGAINEQFF.